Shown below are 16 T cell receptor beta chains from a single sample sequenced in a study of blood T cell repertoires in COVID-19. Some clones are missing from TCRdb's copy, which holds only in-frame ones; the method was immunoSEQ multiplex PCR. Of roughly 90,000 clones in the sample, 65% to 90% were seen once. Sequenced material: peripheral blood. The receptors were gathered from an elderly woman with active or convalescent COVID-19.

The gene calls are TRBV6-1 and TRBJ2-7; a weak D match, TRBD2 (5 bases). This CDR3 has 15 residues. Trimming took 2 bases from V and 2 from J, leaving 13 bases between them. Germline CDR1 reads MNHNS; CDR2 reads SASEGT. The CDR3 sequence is CASSESSGIPYEQYF. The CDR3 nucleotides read TGTGCCAGCAGTGAATCGTCGGGGATACCCTACGAGCAGTACTTC.

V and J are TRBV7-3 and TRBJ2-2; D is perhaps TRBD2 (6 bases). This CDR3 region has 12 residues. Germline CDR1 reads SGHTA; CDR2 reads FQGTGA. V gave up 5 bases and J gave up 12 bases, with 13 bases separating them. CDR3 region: CASSLEEGKLFF. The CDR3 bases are TGTGCCAGCAGCCTTGAGGAGGGCAAGCTGTTTTTT.

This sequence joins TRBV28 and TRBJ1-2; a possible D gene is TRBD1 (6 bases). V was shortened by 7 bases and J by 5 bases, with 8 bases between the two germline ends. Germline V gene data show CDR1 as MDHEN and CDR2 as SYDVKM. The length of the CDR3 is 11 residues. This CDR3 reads CASTGTYGYTF. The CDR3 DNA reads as TGTGCCAGCACTGGGACATATGGCTACACCTTC.

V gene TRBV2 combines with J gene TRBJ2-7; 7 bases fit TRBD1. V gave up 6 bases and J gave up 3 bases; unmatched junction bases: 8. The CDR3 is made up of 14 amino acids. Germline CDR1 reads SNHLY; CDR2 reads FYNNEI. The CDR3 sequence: CASRDRTGNYEQYF. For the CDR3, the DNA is TGTGCCAGCAGGGACAGGACAGGCAACTACGAGCAGTACTTC.

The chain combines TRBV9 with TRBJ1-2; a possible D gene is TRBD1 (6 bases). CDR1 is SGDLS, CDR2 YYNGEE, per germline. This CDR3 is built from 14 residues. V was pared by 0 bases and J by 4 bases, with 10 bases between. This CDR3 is CASSVDGQTYGYTF. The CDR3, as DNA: TGTGCCAGCAGCGTAGACGGACAGACCTATGGCTACACCTTC.

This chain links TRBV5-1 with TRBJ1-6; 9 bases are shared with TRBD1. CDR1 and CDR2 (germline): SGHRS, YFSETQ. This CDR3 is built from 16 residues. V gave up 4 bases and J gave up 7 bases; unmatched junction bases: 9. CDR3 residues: CASSRAGQGENSPLHF. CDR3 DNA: TGCGCCAGCAGCCGAGCGGGACAGGGAGAGAATTCACCCCTCCACTTT. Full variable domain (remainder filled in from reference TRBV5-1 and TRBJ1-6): KAGVTQTPRYLIKTRGQQVTLSCSPISGHRSVSWYQQTPGQGLQFLFEYFSETQRNKGNFPGRFSGRQFSNSRSEMNVSTLELGDSALYLCASSRAGQGENSPLHFGNGTRLTVT.

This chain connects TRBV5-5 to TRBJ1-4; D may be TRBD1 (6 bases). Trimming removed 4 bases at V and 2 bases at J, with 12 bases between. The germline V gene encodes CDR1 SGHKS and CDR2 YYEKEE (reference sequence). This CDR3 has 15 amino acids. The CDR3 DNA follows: TGTGCCAGCAGCCAACTACAGGGTACTAATGAAAAACTGTTTTTT. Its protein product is CASSQLQGTNEKLFF.

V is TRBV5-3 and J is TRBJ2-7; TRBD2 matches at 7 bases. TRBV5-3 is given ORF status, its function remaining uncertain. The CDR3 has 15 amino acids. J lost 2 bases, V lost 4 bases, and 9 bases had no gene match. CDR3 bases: TGTGCCAGAAGCGAAACGCGGGAGATACCCTACGAGCAGTACTTC. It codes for CARSETREIPYEQYF.

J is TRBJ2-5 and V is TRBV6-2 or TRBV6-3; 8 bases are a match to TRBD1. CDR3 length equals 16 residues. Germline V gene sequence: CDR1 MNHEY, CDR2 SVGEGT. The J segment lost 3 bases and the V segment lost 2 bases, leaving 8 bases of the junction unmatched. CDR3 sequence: CASSYPSGTGEETQYF. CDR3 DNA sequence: TGTGCCAGCAGTTACCCTTCCGGGACAGGAGAAGAGACCCAGTACTTC.

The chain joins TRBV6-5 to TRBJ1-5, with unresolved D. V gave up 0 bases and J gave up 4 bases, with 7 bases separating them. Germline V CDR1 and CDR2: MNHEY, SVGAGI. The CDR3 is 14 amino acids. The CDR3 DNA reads TGTGCCAGCAGTTACTCAGGAGGAAATCAGCCCCAGCATTTT. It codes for CASSYSGGNQPQHF.

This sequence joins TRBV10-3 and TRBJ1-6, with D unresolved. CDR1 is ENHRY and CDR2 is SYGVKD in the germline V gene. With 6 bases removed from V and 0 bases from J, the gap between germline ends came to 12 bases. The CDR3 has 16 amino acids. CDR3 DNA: TGTGCCATCAGAAGTAGCCAGAGCTCCTATAATTCACCCCTCCACTTT. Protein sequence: CAIRSSQSSYNSPLHF.

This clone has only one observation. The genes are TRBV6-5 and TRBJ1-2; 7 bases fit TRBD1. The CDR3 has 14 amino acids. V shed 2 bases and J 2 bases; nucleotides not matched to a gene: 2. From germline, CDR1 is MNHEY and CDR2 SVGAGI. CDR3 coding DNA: TGTGCCAGCAGTTACCTACAGGGGAACTATGGCTACACCTTC. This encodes CASSYLQGNYGYTF.

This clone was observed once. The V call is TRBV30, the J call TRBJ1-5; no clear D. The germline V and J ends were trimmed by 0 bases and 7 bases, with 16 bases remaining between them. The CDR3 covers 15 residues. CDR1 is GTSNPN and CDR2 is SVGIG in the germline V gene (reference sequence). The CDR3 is CAWSVLSGVAQPQHF. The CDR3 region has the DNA TGTGCCTGGAGTGTACTGTCTGGGGTAGCGCAGCCCCAGCATTTT.

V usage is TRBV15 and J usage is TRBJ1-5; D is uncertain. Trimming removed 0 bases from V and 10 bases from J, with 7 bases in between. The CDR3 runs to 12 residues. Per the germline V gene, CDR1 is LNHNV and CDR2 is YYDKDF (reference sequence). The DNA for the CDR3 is TGTGCCACCAGCAGAGATGTCAATCCCCAGCATTTT. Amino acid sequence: CATSRDVNPQHF.

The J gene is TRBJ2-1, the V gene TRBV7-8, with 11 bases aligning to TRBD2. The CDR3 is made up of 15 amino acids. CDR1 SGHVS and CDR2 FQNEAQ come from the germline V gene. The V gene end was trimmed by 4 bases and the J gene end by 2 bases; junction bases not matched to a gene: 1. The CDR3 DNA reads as TGTGCCAGCAGCTCGGGACTAGCGGCCTACAATGAGCAGTTCTTC. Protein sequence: CASSSGLAAYNEQFF.

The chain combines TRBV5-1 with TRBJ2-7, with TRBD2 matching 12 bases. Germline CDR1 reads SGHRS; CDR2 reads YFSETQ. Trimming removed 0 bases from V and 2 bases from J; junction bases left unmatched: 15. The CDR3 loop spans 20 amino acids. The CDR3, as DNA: TGCGCCAGCAGCTTGGGTCGCACCGGGACTAGCGGGTATCCCCCCTACGAGCAGTACTTC. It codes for CASSLGRTGTSGYPPYEQYF.